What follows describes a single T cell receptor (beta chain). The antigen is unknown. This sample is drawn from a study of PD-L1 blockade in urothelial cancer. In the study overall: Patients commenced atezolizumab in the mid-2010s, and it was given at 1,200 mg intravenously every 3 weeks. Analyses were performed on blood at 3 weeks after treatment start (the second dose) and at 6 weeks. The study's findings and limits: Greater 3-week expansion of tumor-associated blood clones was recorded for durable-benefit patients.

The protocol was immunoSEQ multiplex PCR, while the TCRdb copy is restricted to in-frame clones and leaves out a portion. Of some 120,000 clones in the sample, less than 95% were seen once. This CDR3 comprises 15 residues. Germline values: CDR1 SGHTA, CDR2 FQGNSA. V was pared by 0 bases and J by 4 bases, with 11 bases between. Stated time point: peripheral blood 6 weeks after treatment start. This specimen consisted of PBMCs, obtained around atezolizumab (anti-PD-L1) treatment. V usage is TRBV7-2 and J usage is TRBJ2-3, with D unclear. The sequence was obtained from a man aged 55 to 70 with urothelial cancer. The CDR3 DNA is TGTGCCAGCAGCTTAGCCGCAGCAGGCGCAGATACGCAGTATTTT. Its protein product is CASSLAAAGADTQYF. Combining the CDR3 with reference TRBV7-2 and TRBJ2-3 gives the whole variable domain GAGVSQSPSNKVTEKGKDVELRCDPISGHTALYWYRQSLGQGLEFLIYFQGNSAPDKSGLPSDRFSAERTGGSVSTLTIQRTQQEDSAVYLCASSLAAAGADTQYFGPGTRLTVL.